The 23 T cell receptor beta chains reported below all come from one sample, sequenced in a study of cytomegalovirus exposure and HLA in healthy donors. 60 Vbeta and 13 Jbeta primers were used in PCR. Sequencing used immunoSEQ multiplex PCR; TCRdb keeps in-frame clones, though not all of them. The sample contains roughly 100,000 clones, about 80% of which appear only once. The sample consisted of PBMCs. The receptors stem from a man aged 35 to 55 in good health and CMV-seropositive.

This chain connects TRBV5-1 to TRBJ1-3; D gene unclear. Germline CDR1 SGHRS, CDR2 YFSETQ. The CDR3 extends over 14 amino acids. Trimming removed 4 bases from V and 0 bases from J, with 8 bases in between. The CDR3: CASSPDYSGNTIYF. Written as DNA, the CDR3 is TGCGCCAGCAGCCCCGACTACTCTGGAAACACCATATATTTT. The complete variable domain, with remaining parts taken from reference TRBV5-1 and TRBJ1-3, reads KAGVTQTPRYLIKTRGQQVTLSCSPISGHRSVSWYQQTPGQGLQFLFEYFSETQRNKGNFPGRFSGRQFSNSRSEMNVSTLELGDSALYLCASSPDYSGNTIYFGEGSWLTVV.

The rearrangement links TRBV11-2 to TRBJ1-3; D gene ambiguous. This CDR3 is built from 15 residues. From germline, CDR1 is SGHAT and CDR2 FQNNGV. Trimming removed 5 bases at V and 6 bases at J, with 17 bases between. This CDR3 is CASSQEAGIKNTIYF. The DNA of the CDR3 is TGTGCCAGCAGCCAAGAAGCAGGAATAAAAAACACCATATATTTT. The variable domain in full, completed from reference TRBV11-2 and TRBJ1-3, reads EAGVAQSPRYKIIEKRQSVAFWCNPISGHATLYWYQQILGQGPKLLIQFQNNGVVDDSQLPKDRFSAERLKGVDSTLKIQPAKLEDSAVYLCASSQEAGIKNTIYFGEGSWLTVV.

The rearrangement joins TRBV7-3 to TRBJ2-1, with 8 positions matching TRBD2. Germline loops: CDR1 SGHTA, CDR2 FQGTGA. V lost 5 bases to trimming and J lost 9 bases; unmatched junction nucleotides: 9. The CDR3 has 14 amino acids. The CDR3 region has the DNA TGTGCCAGCAGCCTATCACAACTAGCGGTTGAGCAGTTCTTC. Its translation: CASSLSQLAVEQFF.

The chain is built from TRBV5-4 and TRBJ2-1; 8 bases match TRBD2. Germline CDR1 is SGHNT and CDR2 is YYREEE (reference sequence). The trim removed 6 bases at V and 10 bases at J, leaving 18 bases unmatched. The CDR3 spans 16 residues. CDR3 DNA sequence: TGTGCCAGCACCTGGGAACGGGGGGGTCTCTTGGCGGAGCAGTTCTTC. Its translation is CASTWERGGLLAEQFF.

The V and J genes are TRBV12-5 and TRBJ2-1, with 7 nucleotides matching TRBD2. V lost 3 bases to trimming and J lost 10 bases; unmatched junction nucleotides: 9. Germline assignment: CDR1 LGHNT and CDR2 FRNRAP. The CDR3 spans 14 residues. DNA for the CDR3: TGTGCTAGTGGTTTCGCACGGGGGGTTGGGGAGCAGTTCTTC. Its protein is CASGFARGVGEQFF.

This rearrangement joins TRBV14 to TRBJ1-4; D is ambiguous. Deletions cut 4 bases from V and 13 bases from J, with 7 bases between. Germline V gene sequence: CDR1 SGHDN, CDR2 FVKESK. The CDR3 runs to 10 residues. The CDR3: CASSLPGLFF. The CDR3 DNA reads as TGTGCCAGCAGCCTACCCGGACTGTTTTTT.

The V gene is TRBV30, the J gene TRBJ1-2; 7 nucleotides line up with TRBD1. The germline V gene encodes CDR1 GTSNPN and CDR2 SVGIG (reference sequence). The V segment lost 2 bases and the J segment 8 bases; nucleotides outside the gene matches: 5. The length of the CDR3 is 12 residues. The CDR3 DNA sequence: TGTGCCTGGAGTAAGACAGGGTACGGCTACACCTTC. Protein sequence: CAWSKTGYGYTF.

The chain couples TRBV11-2 to TRBJ1-2, with no clear D. Between the trimmed V and J ends, which lost 1 base and 3 bases, there was a span of 6 bases. The CDR3 sequence is 13 residues long. Germline CDR1 is SGHAT and CDR2 is FQNNGV. CDR3 sequence: CASSLGADYGYTF. CDR3 DNA: TGTGCCAGCAGCTTAGGGGCAGACTATGGCTACACCTTC. The full variable domain, in which reference TRBV11-2 and TRBJ1-2 provide the parts outside the CDR3, is EAGVAQSPRYKIIEKRQSVAFWCNPISGHATLYWYQQILGQGPKLLIQFQNNGVVDDSQLPKDRFSAERLKGVDSTLKIQPAKLEDSAVYLCASSLGADYGYTFGSGTRLTVV.

This clone is a singleton in its sample. This chain links TRBV7-2 with TRBJ2-3, with TRBD2 as a possible D gene (6 bases). The length of the CDR3 is 14 residues. V was clipped by 7 bases and J by 1 base, with 12 bases between them. Germline assignment: CDR1 SGHTA and CDR2 FQGNSA. The CDR3 sequence: CASMWGVGTDTQYF. The CDR3 region has the DNA TGTGCCAGCATGTGGGGGGTCGGCACAGATACGCAGTATTTT.

This chain links TRBV27 with TRBJ2-7, with 9 bases fitting TRBD1. There are 14 residues in the CDR3. Germline CDR1 reads MNHEY; CDR2 reads SMNVEV (reference sequence). Trimming took 3 bases from V and 6 from J; bases not matched to a gene: 6. In DNA form, the CDR3 reads TGTGCCAGCAGTTTGGGACAGGGTTCCGGCGAGCAGTACTTC. Amino acid sequence: CASSLGQGSGEQYF.

The CDR3 DNA reads as TGTGCCAGCAGGTACCAGGGACAGGGGGCCGGTGGCACTGAAGCTTTCTTT. Protein: CASRYQGQGAGGTEAFF. The chain combines TRBV27 with TRBJ1-1, with 12 bases lining up with TRBD1. The CDR3 covers 17 residues. Per the germline V gene, CDR1 is MNHEY and CDR2 is SMNVEV (reference sequence). J gave up 4 bases and V 6 bases, and 12 bases lay outside the gene matches.

The V and J genes are TRBV7-2 and TRBJ2-7; D is uncertain. V dropped 4 bases and J dropped 3 bases, with 4 bases sitting between them. Germline V gene lookup returns CDR1 SGHTA and CDR2 FQGNSA. This CDR3 comprises 11 residues. The CDR3 region is CASSSHYEQYF. The DNA of the CDR3 is TGTGCCAGCAGCTCCCACTACGAGCAGTACTTC.

The rearrangement joins TRBV14 to TRBJ1-1, with D hard to call. CDR1 and CDR2 from the germline V gene are SGHDN and FVKESK. The CDR3 length is 15 residues. The V end lost 1 base, the J end lost 1 base, and 10 bases lay between the germline ends. The CDR3 DNA sequence: TGTGCCAGCAGCCAAGTAGGACTCAGGAACACTGAAGCTTTCTTT. This gives the protein CASSQVGLRNTEAFF.

This clone was counted a few times. This chain links TRBV10-1 with TRBJ2-7, with TRBD2 matching 13 bases. CDR3 size: 15 residues. Germline V CDR1 and CDR2: WNHNN, SYGVQD (reference sequence). The V gene end was trimmed by 6 bases and the J gene end by 5 bases; junction bases not matched to a gene: 7. Written as DNA, the CDR3 is TGCGCCAGCAGGACGACTAGCGGGAGGCCCCACGAGCAGTACTTC. Its protein is CASRTTSGRPHEQYF.

The count of this clone is one. This chain connects TRBV28 to TRBJ1-3; 9 bases are a match to TRBD1. Germline V gene data show CDR1 as MDHEN and CDR2 as SYDVKM. J gave up 1 base and V 3 bases, and 10 bases lay outside the gene matches. The CDR3 is made up of 18 amino acids. DNA of the CDR3: TGTGCCAGCAGTTTCACCCCGGGACAGGGCAATTCTGGAAACACCATATATTTT. Its translation is CASSFTPGQGNSGNTIYF.

This clone came up a few times. The chain links TRBV2 to TRBJ2-3; 9 bases map to TRBD1. The germline V gene encodes CDR1 SNHLY and CDR2 FYNNEI. This CDR3 is 15 amino acids long. Unmatched junction bases numbered 7, after V lost 6 bases and J lost 3 bases. The CDR3 protein is CASSQTGGWTDTQYF. The CDR3 bases are TGTGCCAGCAGCCAGACAGGGGGTTGGACAGATACGCAGTATTTT.

The V and J genes are TRBV7-6 and TRBJ2-7; 10 nucleotides line up with TRBD2. CDR1 is SGHVS and CDR2 is FNYEAQ in the germline V gene. The CDR3 has 17 amino acids. Losses at the gene ends were 1 base for V and 2 bases for J; bases not matched to a gene: 8. The CDR3 sequence is CASSLEASGSGAYEQYF. In DNA, the CDR3 is TGTGCCAGCAGCTTAGAGGCTAGCGGGAGTGGTGCCTACGAGCAGTACTTC.

The chain carries TRBV5-8 and TRBJ2-3, with 9 nucleotides matching TRBD2. CDR1 is SGHTS and CDR2 is YDEGEE in the germline V gene. The CDR3 is 13 residues long. V shed 10 bases and J 2 bases; nucleotides not matched to a gene: 5. CDR3 nucleotide sequence: TGTGCCGGCCAGCGGGGGGTCACAGATACGCAGTATTTT. Encoded protein: CAGQRGVTDTQYF.

In its sample, this clone was seen a few times. The chain is built from TRBV6-6 and TRBJ2-1; TRBD2 agrees at 7 bases. V was clipped by 2 bases and J by 3 bases; unmatched bases: 4. CDR1 is MNHNY, CDR2 SVGAGI, per germline (reference sequence). The CDR3 extends over 15 amino acids. The CDR3: CASSYASGVYNEQFF. The DNA of the CDR3 is TGTGCCAGCAGTTACGCTAGCGGAGTCTACAATGAGCAGTTCTTC.

The table lists this clone with a count of one. This chain links TRBV2 with TRBJ2-7; 8 positions agree with TRBD2. Germline CDR1 is SNHLY and CDR2 is FYNNEI. With 6 bases clipped from V and 4 bases from J, the junction kept 11 bases outside the gene matches. The CDR3 totals 15 residues. The CDR3 coding sequence is TGTGCCAGCAGACGGGAGGGGGGGGACTGGTACGAGCAGTACTTC. This codes for CASRREGGDWYEQYF.

The V and J genes are TRBV28 and TRBJ1-4, with 8 bases matching TRBD1. The V segment lost 8 bases and the J segment 8 bases; nucleotides outside the gene matches: 10. The CDR3 extends over 14 amino acids. In germline, CDR1 is MDHEN, CDR2 SYDVKM. CDR3 region: CASRGQGLGEKLFF. The CDR3 nucleotides are TGTGCCAGCCGCGGACAGGGATTAGGCGAAAAACTGTTTTTT.

The chain couples TRBV5-6 to TRBJ2-4; 8 bases are a match to TRBD2. The V and J ends lost 6 bases and 9 bases, in that order; junction bases with no gene match: 14. The germline V gene encodes CDR1 SGHDT and CDR2 YYEEEE. The CDR3 loop spans 15 amino acids. The CDR3 bases are TGTGCCAGCACCCGAAGCGGGGGAGGATCGAGCATTCAGTACTTC. This translates into CASTRSGGGSSIQYF. Based on the CDR3 plus reference TRBV5-6 and TRBJ2-4, the full variable domain is DAGVTQSPTHLIKTRGQQVTLRCSPKSGHDTVSWYQQALGQGPQFIFQYYEEEERQRGNFPDRFSGHQFPNYSSELNVNALLLGDSALYLCASTRSGGGSSIQYFGAGTRLSVL.

This clone was observed a single time. The chain employs TRBV10-3 and TRBJ2-4; 9 bases line up with TRBD1. The CDR3 length is 14 residues. V lost 5 bases, J lost 6 bases, and 5 bases stayed unmatched. Germline V CDR1 and CDR2: ENHRY, SYGVKD. The CDR3 DNA reads TGTGCCATCAGTTCCGGGACAGGGTCAAACATTCAGTACTTC. Translating it yields CAISSGTGSNIQYF.